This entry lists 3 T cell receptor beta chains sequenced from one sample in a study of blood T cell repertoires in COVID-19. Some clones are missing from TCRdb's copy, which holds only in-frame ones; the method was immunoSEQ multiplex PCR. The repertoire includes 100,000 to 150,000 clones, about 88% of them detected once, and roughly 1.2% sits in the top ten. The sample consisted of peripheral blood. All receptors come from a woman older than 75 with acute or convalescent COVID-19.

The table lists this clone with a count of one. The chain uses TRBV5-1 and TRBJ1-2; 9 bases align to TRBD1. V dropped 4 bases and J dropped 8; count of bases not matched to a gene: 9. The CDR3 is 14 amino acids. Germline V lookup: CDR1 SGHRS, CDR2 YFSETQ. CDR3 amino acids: CASSPGQGVDGYTF. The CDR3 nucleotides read TGCGCCAGCAGCCCGGGACAGGGAGTGGACGGCTACACCTTC.

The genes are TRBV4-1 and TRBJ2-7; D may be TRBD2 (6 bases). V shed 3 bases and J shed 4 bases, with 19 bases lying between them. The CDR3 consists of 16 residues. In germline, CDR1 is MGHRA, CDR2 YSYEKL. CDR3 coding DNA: TGCGCCAGCAGCCAGCCAGCGGGCCAGGCCCTTTACGAGCAGTACTTC. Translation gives CASSQPAGQALYEQYF.

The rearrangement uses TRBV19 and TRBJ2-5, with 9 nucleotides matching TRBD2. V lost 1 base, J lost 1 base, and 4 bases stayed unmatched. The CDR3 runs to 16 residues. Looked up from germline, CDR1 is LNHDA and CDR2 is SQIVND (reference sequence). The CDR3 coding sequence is TGTGCCAGTAGTATAGTGCCTAGCGGGATCCAAGAGACCCAGTACTTC. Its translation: CASSIVPSGIQETQYF.